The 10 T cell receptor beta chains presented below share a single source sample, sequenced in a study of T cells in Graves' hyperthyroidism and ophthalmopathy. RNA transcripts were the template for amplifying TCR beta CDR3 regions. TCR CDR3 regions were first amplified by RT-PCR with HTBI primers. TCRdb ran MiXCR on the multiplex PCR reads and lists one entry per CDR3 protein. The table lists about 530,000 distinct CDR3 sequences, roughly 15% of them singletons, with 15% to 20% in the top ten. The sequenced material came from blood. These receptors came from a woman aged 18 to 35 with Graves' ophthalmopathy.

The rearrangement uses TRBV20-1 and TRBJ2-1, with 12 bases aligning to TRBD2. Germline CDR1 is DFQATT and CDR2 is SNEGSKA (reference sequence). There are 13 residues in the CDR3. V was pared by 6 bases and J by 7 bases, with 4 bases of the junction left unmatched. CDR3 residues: CSARLAGVNEQFF. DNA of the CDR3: TGCAGTGCCCGACTAGCGGGGGTAAATGAGCAGTTCTTC.

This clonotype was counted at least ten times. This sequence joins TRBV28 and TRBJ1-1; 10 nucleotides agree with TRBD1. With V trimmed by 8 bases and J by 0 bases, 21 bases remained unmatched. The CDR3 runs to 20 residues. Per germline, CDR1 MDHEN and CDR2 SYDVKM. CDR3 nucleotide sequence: TGTGCCAGCTTATACACCGGGACAGGGGCTACGGGTGGACTGAACACTGAAGCTTTCTTT. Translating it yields CASLYTGTGATGGLNTEAFF.

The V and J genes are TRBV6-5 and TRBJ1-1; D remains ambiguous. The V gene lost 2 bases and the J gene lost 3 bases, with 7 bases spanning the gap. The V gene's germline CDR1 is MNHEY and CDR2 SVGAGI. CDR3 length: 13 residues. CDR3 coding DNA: TGTGCCAGCAGTTACGTAGGGCACACTGAAGCTTTCTTT. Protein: CASSYVGHTEAFF.

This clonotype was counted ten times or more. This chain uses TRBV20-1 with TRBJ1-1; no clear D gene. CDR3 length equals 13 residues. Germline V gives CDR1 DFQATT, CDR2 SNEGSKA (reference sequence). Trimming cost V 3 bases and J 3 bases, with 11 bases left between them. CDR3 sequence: CSARSSQYTEAFF. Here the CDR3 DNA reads TGCAGTGCTAGGAGCAGTCAGTACACTGAAGCTTTCTTT.

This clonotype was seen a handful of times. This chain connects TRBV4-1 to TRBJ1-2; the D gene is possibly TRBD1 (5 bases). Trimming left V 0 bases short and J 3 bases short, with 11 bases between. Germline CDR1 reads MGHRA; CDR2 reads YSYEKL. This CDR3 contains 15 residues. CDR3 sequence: CASSQDQGFHYGYTF. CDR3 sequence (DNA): TGCGCCAGCAGCCAAGATCAGGGTTTCCACTATGGCTACACCTTC.

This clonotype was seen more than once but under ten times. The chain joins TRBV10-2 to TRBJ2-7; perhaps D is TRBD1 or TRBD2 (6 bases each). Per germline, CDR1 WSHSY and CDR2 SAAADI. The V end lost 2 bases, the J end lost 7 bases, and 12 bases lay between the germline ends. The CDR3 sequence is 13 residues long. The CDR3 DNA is TGCGCCAGCAGTGAGACTACAGGGAGGGAGCAGTACTTC. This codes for CASSETTGREQYF.

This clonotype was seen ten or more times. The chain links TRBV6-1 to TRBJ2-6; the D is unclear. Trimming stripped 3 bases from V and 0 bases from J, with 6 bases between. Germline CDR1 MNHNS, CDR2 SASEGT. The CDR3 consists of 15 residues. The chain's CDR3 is CASSEDLSGANVLTF. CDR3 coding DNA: TGTGCCAGCAGTGAGGACCTCTCTGGGGCCAACGTCCTGACTTTC.

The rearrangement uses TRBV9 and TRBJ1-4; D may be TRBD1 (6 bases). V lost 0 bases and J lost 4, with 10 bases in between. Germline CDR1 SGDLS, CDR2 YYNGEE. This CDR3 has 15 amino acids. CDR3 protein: CASSVGWGLNEKLFF. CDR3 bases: TGTGCCAGCAGCGTAGGTTGGGGGCTTAATGAAAAACTGTTTTTT.

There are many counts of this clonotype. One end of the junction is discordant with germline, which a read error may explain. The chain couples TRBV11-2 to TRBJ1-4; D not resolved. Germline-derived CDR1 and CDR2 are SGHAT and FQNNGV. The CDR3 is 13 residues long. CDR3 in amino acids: CASSVSTNEKLFF. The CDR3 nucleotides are TGCGCCAGCAGCGTCTCCACTAATGAAAAACTGTTTTTT.

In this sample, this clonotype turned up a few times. For the CDR3, the DNA is TGTGCCAGCAGCTTAACCTGGGGGGCTGGGAACATTCAGTACTTC. Its protein is CASSLTWGAGNIQYF. The chain carries TRBV7-6 and TRBJ2-4; D might be TRBD1 or TRBD2, each matching 6 bases. The germline V and J ends were trimmed by 2 bases and 7 bases, with 15 bases remaining between them. This CDR3 has 15 residues. CDR1 and CDR2 (germline): SGHVS, FNYEAQ. The full variable domain, completed using reference TRBV7-6 and TRBJ2-4, is GAGVSQSPRYKVTKRGQDVALRCDPISGHVSLYWYRQALGQGPEFLTYFNYEAQQDKSGLPNDRFSAERPEGSISTLTIQRTEQRDSAMYRCASSLTWGAGNIQYFGAGTRLSVL.